This is a list of T cell receptor beta chains from one sample in a study of OX40 agonist ivuxolimab in advanced cancers. This table comes from immunoSEQ multiplex PCR, and its TCRdb copy is limited to in-frame clones, with some not included. Of some 52,000 clones listed, 90% to 95% are singletons. The sequencing used CD4+ or CD8+ T cells sorted from blood, collected in a trial of the OX40 agonist ivuxolimab. The receptors come from an adult with an advanced solid tumor such as melanoma, head and neck, liver or kidney cancer. The CDR3 runs from the conserved cysteine through the conserved F or W. A D gene is named only where the DNA matches it firmly. Clone size is given for some rows only: seen once, a few or many times, or a class if the clone is expanded.

clone size	D gene	J gene	V gene	CDR3 protein	CDR3 DNA
.	.	TRBJ1-4	TRBV27	CASSFGREAEKLFF	TGTGCCAGCAGTTTTGGGCGCGAAGCTGAAAAACTGTTTTTT
.	.	TRBJ1-5	TRBV19	CASSIGGLRPQHF	TGTGCCAGTAGTATAGGAGGACTCAGGCCCCAGCATTTT
.	.	TRBJ2-7	TRBV6-6	CASSYSAEAPYEQYF	TGTGCCAGCAGTTACTCGGCAGAGGCGCCCTACGAGCAGTACTTC
.	TRBD1	TRBJ2-7	TRBV27	CASSPIRGYEQYF	TGTGCCAGCAGTCCCATCAGGGGGTACGAGCAGTACTTC
.	TRBD1	TRBJ2-7	TRBV6-6	CASSYPRTGSSYEQYF	TGTGCCAGCAGTTACCCAAGGACAGGCAGCTCCTACGAGCAGTACTTC
once	TRBD2	TRBJ2-5	TRBV9	CASSATSVETQYF	TGTGCCAGCAGCGCAACTAGCGTAGAGACCCAGTACTTC
.	.	TRBJ2-3	TRBV7-9	CASSLRVGTQYF	TGTGCCAGCAGCTTAAGGGTGGGGACGCAGTATTTT
.	.	TRBJ2-1	TRBV19	CASSIRGEPSYNEQFF	TGTGCCAGTAGTATAAGGGGGGAGCCCTCCTACAATGAGCAGTTCTTC
once	TRBD2	TRBJ2-1	TRBV25-1	CASSVKGTSGQQFF	TGTGCCAGCAGTGTTAAAGGGACTAGCGGACAGCAGTTCTTC
.	.	TRBJ2-5	TRBV20-1	CSARAESEQYF	TGCAGTGCGCGGGCCGAGTCAGAGCAGTACTTC
.	TRBD1	TRBJ2-7	TRBV7-2	CASSLDRGQFYEQYF	TGTGCCAGCAGCTTAGACAGGGGGCAATTCTACGAGCAGTACTTC
.	.	TRBJ2-7	TRBV7-9	CASSLSLGEQYF	TGTGCCAGCAGCTTAAGCCTGGGCGAGCAGTACTTC
.	TRBD2	TRBJ2-7	TRBV7-2	CASSLGPTSRYEQYF	TGTGCCAGCAGCTTGGGCCCGACTAGCCGGTACGAGCAGTACTTC
.	.	TRBJ1-2	TRBV11-2	CASSLDRTSGGYGYTF	TGTGCCAGCAGCTTAGACAGGACCTCTGGGGGCTATGGCTACACCTTC
.	.	TRBJ1-1	TRBV10-1	CASSEMPGLEAFF	TGCGCCAGCAGTGAAATGCCGGGTTTGGAAGCTTTCTTT
.	TRBD1	TRBJ2-7	TRBV28	CASSPETGVYEQYF	TGTGCCAGCAGTCCAGAGACAGGGGTATACGAGCAGTACTTC
few	.	TRBJ2-3	TRBV27	CATGHSHTQYF	TGTGCCACCGGGCATAGTCATACGCAGTATTTT
.	TRBD1	TRBJ2-1	TRBV6-5	CASSYSTGGGDEQFF	TGTGCCAGCAGTTACTCTACAGGGGGCGGCGATGAGCAGTTCTTC
.	TRBD2	TRBJ2-1	TRBV4-3	CASSLGRGLDGFF	TGCGCCAGCAGCCTGGGAAGAGGACTAGATGGGTTCTTC
.	TRBD1	TRBJ1-2	TRBV27	CASSGQGSNYGYTF	TGTGCCAGCAGCGGACAGGGGAGTAACTATGGCTACACCTTC
.	.	TRBJ1-5	TRBV28	CAGKRRGTLRDENQPQHF	TGTGCCGGAAAAAGGAGGGGGACACTCCGCGATGAGAATCAGCCCCAGCATTTT
.	TRBD1	TRBJ2-7	TRBV5-1	CASSYPGGISSYEQYF	TGCGCCAGCAGCTACCCAGGGGGCATTAGCTCCTACGAGCAGTACTTC
.	TRBD1	TRBJ2-1	TRBV29-1	CSAAGTGWDNEQFF	TGCAGCGCTGCCGGGACAGGGTGGGACAATGAGCAGTTCTTC
.	.	TRBJ2-7	TRBV6-5	CASSGGQSYEQYF	TGTGCCAGCAGCGGCGGACAGTCCTACGAGCAGTACTTC
.	.	TRBJ2-2	TRBV7-9	CASSSPWGSELFF	TGTGCCAGCAGCTCACCCTGGGGCTCGGAGCTGTTTTTT
.	TRBD2	TRBJ2-3	TRBV28	CASSLVPGGPDVLSTDTQYF	TGTGCCAGCAGTTTAGTTCCGGGAGGGCCTGATGTCCTTAGCACAGATACGCAGTATTTT
.	.	TRBJ1-2	TRBV9	CASSVTGLSYGYTF	TGTGCCAGCAGCGTTACAGGGCTGAGCTATGGCTACACCTTC
once	TRBD2	TRBJ2-3	TRBV11-2	CASSSLAGLTDTQYF	TGTGCCAGCAGCTCGTTAGCGGGTCTCACAGATACGCAGTATTTT
.	.	TRBJ2-1	TRBV27	CASSPTPSSYNEQFF	TGTGCCAGCAGTCCTACACCGAGCTCCTACAATGAGCAGTTCTTC
.	TRBD2	TRBJ2-4	TRBV9	CASSVEAGDGVDIQYF	TGTGCCAGCAGCGTAGAGGCGGGAGACGGAGTTGACATTCAGTACTTC
.	TRBD1	TRBJ2-1	TRBV7-9	CASSYRDRGYNEQFF	TGTGCCAGCAGCTACCGGGACAGGGGTTACAATGAGCAGTTCTTC
.	.	TRBJ1-5	TRBV19	CAASTDNQPQHF	TGTGCCGCCTCGACAGACAATCAGCCCCAGCATTTT
.	.	TRBJ1-4	TRBV13	CASSTREKDEKLFF	TGTGCCAGCAGCACCAGGGAAAAGGATGAAAAACTGTTTTTT
.	.	TRBJ2-1	TRBV9	CASSVGKYNEQFF	TGTGCCAGCAGCGTGGGTAAATACAATGAGCAGTTCTTC
.	.	TRBJ2-4	TRBV9	CASSTRGVGENIQYF	TGTGCCAGCAGCACCCGAGGGGTAGGAGAAAACATTCAGTACTTC
.	TRBD2	TRBJ2-1	TRBV20-1	CSAKGLAGGFF	TGCAGTGCTAAGGGACTAGCGGGAGGGTTCTTC
.	.	TRBJ2-7	TRBV28	CASSWVYEQYF	TGTGCCAGCAGTTGGGTGTACGAGCAGTACTTC
.	.	TRBJ2-7	TRBV7-9	CASPFPYEQYF	TGTGCCAGCCCCTTCCCCTACGAGCAGTACTTC